The 8 T cell receptor beta chains listed next were all sequenced from one sample in a study of OX40 agonist ivuxolimab in advanced cancers. Only in-frame clones appear in the TCRdb table, and some are missing; sequencing was by immunoSEQ multiplex PCR. Found here are approximately 40,000 clones, 88% of them singletons; the top ten hold roughly an eighth. This sample comprised CD4+ or CD8+ T cells sorted from blood, obtained in a trial of the OX40 agonist ivuxolimab. Receptors originate from an adult with an advanced solid tumor such as melanoma, head and neck, liver or kidney cancer.

The chain has TRBV27 and TRBJ1-1, with D unclear. Germline CDR1 reads MNHEY; CDR2 reads SMNVEV (reference sequence). V lost 0 bases and J 8 bases, leaving 7 bases between the germline ends. CDR3 size: 12 residues. CDR3 in DNA: TGTGCCAGCAGTTTATCGGGAGACGAAGCTTTCTTT. Translation gives CASSLSGDEAFF.

The chain joins TRBV5-1 to TRBJ1-2, with 9 bases that match TRBD1. The length of the CDR3 is 15 residues. CDR1 SGHRS and CDR2 YFSETQ come from the germline V gene. J was trimmed by 4 bases and V by 1 base; bases with no gene match: 5. CDR3 loop: CASSLNRGLLYGYTF. DNA of the CDR3: TGCGCCAGCAGCTTGAACAGGGGGCTTCTCTATGGCTACACCTTC.

The V gene is TRBV29-1, the J gene TRBJ2-1, with a possible D match to TRBD2 (6 bases). The germline gives CDR1 SQVTM, CDR2 ANQGSEA. The ends were cut back, 6 bases at V and 0 bases at J, with 15 bases in the middle. This CDR3 is built from 15 residues. DNA for the CDR3: TGCAGCGTGATCGGGACTCCTAGCTCCTACAATGAGCAGTTCTTC. It is translated as CSVIGTPSSYNEQFF.

The J gene is TRBJ2-5, the V gene TRBV6-1; 15 bases are shared with TRBD2. From germline, CDR1 is MNHNS and CDR2 SASEGT. The CDR3 has 17 residues. The J segment lost 4 bases and the V segment lost 3 bases, leaving 6 bases of the junction unmatched. CDR3 residues: CASSDPGTSGRRETQYF. CDR3 coding DNA: TGTGCCAGCAGTGACCCCGGGACTAGCGGGAGGCGAGAGACCCAGTACTTC.

The V gene is TRBV25-1, the J gene TRBJ1-2; weak D call: TRBD1 (6 bases). Trimming removed 3 bases at V and 4 bases at J, with 18 bases between. The CDR3 consists of 16 residues. Per germline, CDR1 MGHDK and CDR2 SYGVNS. The CDR3 region is CASSDPSGEVVYGYTF. The CDR3 nucleotides are TGTGCCAGCAGTGATCCCTCAGGGGAAGTCGTCTATGGCTACACCTTC.

This chain joins TRBV4-1 and TRBJ2-1; 9 bases map to TRBD1. This CDR3 spans 14 amino acids. After removal of 3 bases from V and 8 bases from J, the junction contained 5 bases not matched to a gene. Germline-derived CDR1 and CDR2 are MGHRA and YSYEKL. CDR3 bases: TGCGCCAGCAGCCAGGGGGACAGGGAGGATGAGCAGTTCTTC. Amino acid sequence: CASSQGDREDEQFF.

The chain carries TRBV10-2 and TRBJ2-2, with TRBD1 matching 9 bases. CDR1 WSHSY and CDR2 SAAADI come from the germline V gene. J gave up 0 bases and V 10 bases, and 9 bases lay outside the gene matches. The CDR3 length is 16 residues. The DNA of the CDR3 is TGCGCCACCCGGGACAGGGTAAACGCGAACACCGGGGAGCTGTTTTTT. Translated, it gives CATRDRVNANTGELFF.

The genes are TRBV4-1 and TRBJ2-3, with a weak D call TRBD2 (6 bases). The length of the CDR3 is 18 residues. Germline V gives CDR1 MGHRA, CDR2 YSYEKL. V lost 4 bases to trimming and J lost 2 bases, with 22 bases between them. This CDR3 reads CASSLLKGERGNTDTQYF. In DNA, the CDR3 is TGCGCCAGCAGCCTTCTGAAGGGTGAACGGGGGAACACAGATACGCAGTATTTT.